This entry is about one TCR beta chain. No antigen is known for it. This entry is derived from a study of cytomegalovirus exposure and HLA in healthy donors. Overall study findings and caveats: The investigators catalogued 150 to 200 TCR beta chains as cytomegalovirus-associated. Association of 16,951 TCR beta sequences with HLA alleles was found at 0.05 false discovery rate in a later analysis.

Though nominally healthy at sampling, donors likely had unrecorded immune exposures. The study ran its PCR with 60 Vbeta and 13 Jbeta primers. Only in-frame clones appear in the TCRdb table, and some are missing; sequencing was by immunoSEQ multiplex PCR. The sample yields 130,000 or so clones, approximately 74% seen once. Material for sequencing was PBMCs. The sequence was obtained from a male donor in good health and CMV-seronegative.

CDR3 sequence reads: CASSFKPYEQYF. Written as DNA, the CDR3 is TGTGCCAGCAGCTTCAAGCCCTACGAGCAGTACTTC. This chain links TRBV7-9 with TRBJ2-7; no clear D. The CDR3 consists of 12 residues. Germline V gene data show CDR1 as SEHNR and CDR2 as FQNEAQ (reference sequence). The ends were cut back, 3 bases at V and 2 bases at J, with 5 bases in the middle.